This entry is about one T cell receptor beta chain. Researchers ran the PCR with 60 Vbeta and 13 Jbeta primers. Measured with immunoSEQ multiplex PCR; TCRdb has only the in-frame clones, and not every one. The top ten clones hold 1.5% to 2% of a sample with roughly 150,000 clones, 65% to 80% of them seen once. CDR1 and CDR2 (germline): LNHNV, YYDKDF (reference sequence). CDR3 length: 14 residues. Trimming left V 6 bases short and J 4 bases short, with 13 bases between. The record originates from a study of cytomegalovirus exposure and HLA in healthy donors. The sample consisted of PBMCs. This TCR derives from a human donor in good health. V gene TRBV15 combines with J gene TRBJ2-1; D is unresolved. The CDR3 DNA follows: TGTGCCACCAGTTTTTCCGGGTTGTACAATGAGCAGTTCTTC. Translation gives CATSFSGLYNEQFF.